Reported below is one TCR beta chain. Its antigen is unknown. Germline V gives CDR1 LGHDT, CDR2 YNNKEL (reference sequence). The ends lost 1 base at V and 8 bases at J; junction bases unmatched: 4. The CDR3 covers 16 residues. The sample originates from a study of T cell responses to AZD1222 COVID-19 vaccine. Overall study findings and caveats: No repertoire was sampled before or during the peak T cell response, only after it. Mapped onto spike, vaccine-associated CD4 TCRs spanned it and were dominant at 160-218 and 743-854. Following two doses of AZD1222, Spike-specific TCR breadth and depth rose.

Profiled with immunoSEQ multiplex PCR; TCRdb holds only in-frame clones, not every one. The sample carries some 130,000 clones, approximately 92% recorded once. The gene calls are TRBV3-1 (or the pseudogene TRBV3-2) and TRBJ1-6; 11 nucleotides align to TRBD1. The source of this sequence is an adult who received the AZD1222 COVID-19 vaccine. The source material was peripheral blood, sampled 28 days after the second AZD1222 dose. Here the CDR3 DNA reads TGTGCCAGCAGCCAAGGAGGACAGGGGGCTTATTCACCCCTCCACTTT. Translation gives CASSQGGQGAYSPLHF.